The 23 T cell receptor beta chains presented below share a single source sample, sequenced in a study of T cell repertoires in cytomegalovirus infection. TCRdb re-analysed the reads in MiXCR, keeping a single row per CDR3 protein. The table includes 160,000 or so distinct CDR3 sequences, roughly a fifth detected once. The antigens for these receptors are not known. The material sequenced was CD8+ T cells from cultured PBMCs, taken from culture after CMV antigen stimulation. The source of these receptors is a human donor in good health (CMV status not recorded). Some clones in this sample may be carry-over from other donors' samples.

The chain combines TRBV19 with TRBJ2-1, with TRBD2 matching over 8 bases. V lost 1 base to trimming and J lost 9 bases; unmatched junction nucleotides: 5. Germline CDR1 and CDR2: LNHDA and SQIVND (reference sequence). The CDR3 extends over 14 amino acids. The CDR3 is CASSIAGGRSEQFF. The CDR3 region has the DNA TGTGCCAGTAGTATAGCGGGGGGGCGAAGTGAGCAGTTCTTC. Looking up the rest from reference TRBV19 and TRBJ2-1 gives the full variable domain: DGGITQSPKYLFRKEGQNVTLSCEQNLNHDAMYWYRQDPGQGLRLIYYSQIVNDFQKGDIAEGYSVSREKKESFPLTVTSAQKNPTAFYLCASSIAGGRSEQFFGPGTRLTVL.

This clonotype was seen a few times. V gene TRBV19 combines with J gene TRBJ1-2; D is perhaps TRBD1 (5 bases). The V end was cut by 1 base, the J end by 1 base, with 10 bases between. The CDR3 has 15 amino acids. Germline CDR1 reads LNHDA; CDR2 reads SQIVND (reference sequence). CDR3 nucleotides: TGTGCCAGTAGTATAGTAGTCCAGGGTAACTATGGCTACACCTTC. It specifies CASSIVVQGNYGYTF.

The table lists this clonotype with a few counts. V is TRBV29-1 and J is TRBJ1-3; D is ambiguous. This CDR3 contains 17 residues. The germline CDR1 and CDR2 sequences are SQVTM and ANQGSEA. V shed 1 base and J shed 0 bases, with 16 bases lying between them. This CDR3 is CSVEVIEGEFSGNTIYF. The CDR3 coding sequence is TGCAGCGTTGAAGTTATTGAGGGCGAGTTCTCTGGAAACACCATATATTTT.

This chain links TRBV5-6 with TRBJ1-6; no definite D call. Trimming cost V 0 bases and J 0 bases, with 13 bases left between them. This CDR3 is built from 18 residues. In germline, CDR1 is SGHDT, CDR2 YYEEEE. Here the CDR3 DNA reads TGTGCCAGCAGCTTGGGTCCTAACAGAAGCTCCTATAATTCACCCCTCCACTTT. Protein product: CASSLGPNRSSYNSPLHF. Filled out from reference TRBV5-6 and TRBJ1-6, the complete variable domain reads DAGVTQSPTHLIKTRGQQVTLRCSPKSGHDTVSWYQQALGQGPQFIFQYYEEEERQRGNFPDRFSGHQFPNYSSELNVNALLLGDSALYLCASSLGPNRSSYNSPLHFGNGTRLTVT.

V is TRBV29-1 and J is TRBJ1-2; D uncertain. Deletions cut 3 bases from V and 4 bases from J, with 12 bases between. The germline V gene has CDR1 SQVTM and CDR2 ANQGSEA. The CDR3 totals 13 residues. CDR3 nucleotides: TGCAGCGTTGACCAGGCCGAAATCTATGGCTACACCTTC. Its translation: CSVDQAEIYGYTF.

The chain joins TRBV20-1 to TRBJ1-1; 7 nucleotides agree with TRBD1. Germline values: CDR1 DFQATT, CDR2 SNEGSKA (reference sequence). The V segment lost 0 bases and the J segment 4 bases; nucleotides outside the gene matches: 8. CDR3 length equals 15 residues. The chain's CDR3 is CSARDALTGTTEAFF. The CDR3 DNA is TGCAGTGCTAGAGACGCCTTGACAGGGACCACTGAAGCTTTCTTT.

This clonotype was detected only a few times. This chain joins TRBV11-2 and TRBJ2-3; D might be TRBD2 (5 bases). The V gene lost 4 bases and the J gene lost 4 bases, with 12 bases spanning the gap. CDR1 and CDR2 (germline): SGHAT, FQNNGV. The CDR3 runs to 14 residues. CDR3 coding DNA: TGTGCCAGCAGCTGGACTCCTGGCGCAGATACGCAGTATTTT. Encoded protein: CASSWTPGADTQYF.

This clonotype was counted between two and nine times. The chain links TRBV7-8 to TRBJ1-2; D is possibly TRBD1 (5 bases). Germline CDR1 reads SGHVS; CDR2 reads FQNEAQ. Trimming stripped 3 bases from V and 3 bases from J, with 8 bases between. The CDR3 consists of 13 residues. DNA for the CDR3: TGTGCCAGCAGCTTTGCCAGGGACTATGGCTACACCTTC. Protein: CASSFARDYGYTF.

The chain links TRBV7-2 to TRBJ1-1; no clear D. V was cut by 4 bases and J by 4 bases, with 13 bases left in between. The CDR3 runs to 14 residues. CDR1 SGHTA and CDR2 FQGNSA come from the germline V gene. CDR3 amino acids: CASSSRHGITEAFF. CDR3 DNA sequence: TGTGCCAGCAGCTCCCGCCACGGGATCACTGAAGCTTTCTTT. Full variable domain (remainder filled in from reference TRBV7-2 and TRBJ1-1): GAGVSQSPSNKVTEKGKDVELRCDPISGHTALYWYRQSLGQGLEFLIYFQGNSAPDKSGLPSDRFSAERTGGSVSTLTIQRTQQEDSAVYLCASSSRHGITEAFFGQGTRLTVV.

Only a few counts were recorded for this clonotype. CDR3 nucleotide sequence: TGTGCCAGCAGCAAACTAGCGGGGGCCGACGGACACACAGATACGCAGTATTTT. Its translation is CASSKLAGADGHTDTQYF. The V call is TRBV13, the J call TRBJ2-3; 11 bases align to TRBD2. V was pared by 5 bases and J by 2 bases, with 12 bases of the junction left unmatched. The CDR3 is made up of 18 amino acids. Germline lookup yields CDR1 PRHDT and CDR2 FYEKMQ (reference sequence).

The chain links TRBV4-3 to TRBJ1-4; no reliable D call. Germline assignment: CDR1 LGHNA and CDR2 YSLEER. V dropped 0 bases and J dropped 3 bases, with 14 bases sitting between them. The CDR3 runs to 17 residues. CDR3 residues: CASSQDLSAGSNEKLFF. CDR3 sequence (DNA): TGCGCCAGCAGCCAAGACTTGTCCGCAGGATCTAATGAAAAACTGTTTTTT.

This clonotype showed up just a few times. The chain employs TRBV6-4 and TRBJ2-3, with D hard to call. Trimming shortened V by 2 bases and J by 0 bases, and 12 bases separated the two germline ends. Per germline, CDR1 MRHNA and CDR2 SNTAGT. The CDR3 runs 16 residues. Here the CDR3 reads CASSDVPDSSTDTQYF. DNA for the CDR3: TGTGCCAGCAGTGACGTCCCAGACTCTAGCACAGATACGCAGTATTTT.

This clonotype was picked up a small number of times. The chain recombines TRBV7-8 with TRBJ1-4; 7 nucleotides line up with TRBD1. Per germline, CDR1 SGHVS and CDR2 FQNEAQ. The CDR3 is 14 amino acids. Germline trimming cut 5 bases from V and 8 bases from J; bases unmatched to any gene: 8. The CDR3 DNA follows: TGTGCCAGCAGCACCTACAGGGGAGGCGAAAAACTGTTTTTT. It translates to CASSTYRGGEKLFF.

The chain combines TRBV12-3 or TRBV12-4 with TRBJ1-6; TRBD1 is a possible D gene (6 bases). Trimming left V 7 bases short and J 9 bases short, with 16 bases between. This CDR3 contains 14 residues. CDR3 nucleotides: TGTGCCAGCACCCTGGGGGGGCAGAGTTCACCCCTCCACTTT. This sequence encodes CASTLGGQSSPLHF.

This clonotype has only a few counts. The gene calls are TRBV4-1 and TRBJ1-4, with TRBD1 identical over 7 bases. The CDR3 spans 15 residues. V shed 0 bases, J shed 8 bases, and the junction held 6 bases outside the gene matches. Germline loops: CDR1 MGHRA, CDR2 YSYEKL. As DNA, the CDR3 is TGCGCCAGCAGCCAAGAGTACAGGGGAATCGAAAAACTGTTTTTT. It yields the protein CASSQEYRGIEKLFF.

The sample holds a few counts of this clonotype. The chain has TRBV7-6 and TRBJ1-1; D might be TRBD1 (6 bases). Germline loops: CDR1 SGHVS, CDR2 FNYEAQ. The CDR3 runs 15 residues. V was pared by 1 base and J by 7 bases, with 16 bases between. CDR3 bases: TGTGCCAGCAGCTTAGGTTGGGACACCAGTTATGAAGCTTTCTTT. Its translation: CASSLGWDTSYEAFF.

This clonotype was detected a few times. J is TRBJ1-2 and V is TRBV7-2; possible D gene TRBD1, 5 bases. Germline CDR1 SGHTA, CDR2 FQGNSA. Trimming cost V 6 bases and J 7 bases, with 21 bases left between them. The CDR3 consists of 15 residues. This CDR3 is CASRRRGRGLGGYTF. CDR3 sequence (DNA): TGTGCCAGCAGACGTAGGGGCCGAGGACTTGGTGGCTACACCTTC.

The chain uses TRBV6-2 or TRBV6-3 and TRBJ1-5; 7 positions match TRBD1. With 9 bases clipped from V and 1 base from J, the junction kept 3 bases outside the gene matches. The CDR3 length is 13 residues. The V gene's germline CDR1 is MNHEY and CDR2 SVGEGT. The CDR3 here is CASATGSNQPQHF. Here the CDR3 DNA reads TGTGCCAGTGCGACAGGGAGCAATCAGCCCCAGCATTTT.

This clonotype came up many times. The V gene is TRBV19, the J gene TRBJ1-3; possible D gene TRBD1, 5 bases. CDR1 and CDR2 (germline): LNHDA, SQIVND (reference sequence). V lost 4 bases, J lost 0 bases, and 13 bases lay in between. This CDR3 contains 16 residues. CDR3 amino acids: CASSTADRSSGNTIYF. CDR3 nucleotides: TGTGCCAGTAGTACGGCCGACAGAAGCTCTGGAAACACCATATATTTT.

This clonotype was observed a handful of times. The chain links TRBV6-8 to TRBJ1-2, with D tentatively TRBD1 (6 bases). Germline V lookup: CDR1 MNHGY, CDR2 SAAAGT. The CDR3 length is 14 residues. V lost 7 bases and J lost 6, with 18 bases in between. The CDR3 is CASTSQGGFDGYTF. For the CDR3, the DNA is TGTGCCAGCACTTCACAGGGTGGCTTTGATGGCTACACCTTC.

The DNA for the CDR3 is TGTGCCAGCAGTGAAGCGGTACGGGGCAGGGGGCATGGCTACACCTTC. Its translation: CASSEAVRGRGHGYTF. This chain joins TRBV6-1 and TRBJ1-2, with 8 positions matching TRBD1. There are 16 residues in the CDR3. J gave up 6 bases and V 0 bases, and 9 bases lay outside the gene matches. Germline assignment: CDR1 MNHNS and CDR2 SASEGT.

The rearrangement uses TRBV7-2 and TRBJ1-1; no firm D call. CDR1 is SGHTA and CDR2 is FQGNSA in the germline V gene. The CDR3 loop spans 15 amino acids. Trimming took off 5 bases at V and 8 bases at J, with 21 bases between the two ends. CDR3 in DNA: TGTGCCAGCAGCGCTGGGAGAGCCTTTCCTTTGGAAGCTTTCTTT. Its protein product is CASSAGRAFPLEAFF.

The gene calls are TRBV9 and TRBJ2-1, with D tentatively TRBD1 (6 bases). The CDR3 runs 13 residues. V lost 3 bases to trimming and J lost 7 bases, with 11 bases between them. The germline CDR1 and CDR2 sequences are SGDLS and YYNGEE. CDR3 sequence (DNA): TGTGCCAGCAGCGCGGACACAGGGAATGAGCAGTTCTTC. This encodes CASSADTGNEQFF.